This T cell receptor (beta chain) emerged from a study of cytomegalovirus exposure and HLA in healthy donors (dated by TCRdb to the late 2010s). In terms of the full investigation: According to an earlier analysis of 587 of the donors, about 179 million T cells yielded over 90 million unique TCR beta sequences and 250 to 350 Gb of sequence data. The later analysis used no new phenotypic data to find candidate immune exposures, relying instead on TCR beta sequences and their occurrence across donors. Roughly five DR-DQ haplotypes were handled as single units for association and clustering because linkage in the cohort was strong. Donor age, sex, ethnicity and CMV serostatus were compiled alongside the repertoire data. Typing coverage differed by locus: A, B, C, DRB1 and DQB1 were typed in about 629-630 donors, DQA1 in approximately 520, DPA1 in some 600, and DPB1 in around 490. The study aimed to test whether cataloging public T cell receptors could reveal signatures of past pathogen exposure. To predict cytomegalovirus infection status, the study combined high-throughput TCR immunosequencing, statistical association of individual TCRs with disease status, and machine learning. HLA typing covered class I and class II loci at four-digit resolution. An earlier analysis of approximately 640 of the donors applied high-throughput TCR beta sequencing to assess whether each TCR beta V gene segment acted as functional or pseudogenic. On average, 235,054 unique TCR beta nucleotide sequences were sequenced per donor among about 400 genotyped donors of the cohort, with roughly 20% of those sequences being non-productive. The study profiled the T cell repertoires of 550 to 700 subjects by immunosequencing and related them to cytomegalovirus serostatus. Approximately 300 gigabases of sequencing data and 78 million or so unique TCR sequences were included in an early release covering about 700 HLA-typed donors. All discovery cohort repertoires had been generated on a single sequencing platform. Genome-wide SNP genotypes for about three fifths of the roughly 700 donors were used in a later genetic analysis, which treated that subset as a discovery cohort. In addition to the first cohort of roughly 700 subjects, a separate validation cohort of approximately 130 different subjects was used. Of the 398 genotyped donors, around 81% fell in the genetic ancestry cluster associated with self-reported Caucasian donors. To study patterns of TCR occurrence, a later analysis re-analyzed previously published TCR beta repertoires from several hundred donors and added high-resolution HLA genotyping. Summary of the overall study and its limitations: Sequencing depth was assumed to be roughly uniform across donors in the presence/absence analyses, though that assumption may not hold. In vitro tests confirmed that a few of the cytomegalovirus-associated TCR beta chains recognize cytomegalovirus antigens. A total of around 150 TCR beta chains were listed by the study as associated with cytomegalovirus. Correlated functional status among segregating V segments might reflect linkage disequilibrium, but an unknown experimental factor could not be ruled out. In a later analysis, most CMV-associated TCR beta chains were found to appear HLA-restricted, with HLA associations seemingly driven largely by CMV exposure. In a later analysis, about 17,000 TCR beta sequences were associated with specific HLA alleles at a false discovery rate of 0.05. The authors suggested that the approach could potentially be generalized to other disease states and immunological phenotypes. Because counts were too low, some 17 rarely observed V segments, including chromosome 9 orphons, were excluded from the earlier analysis of roughly 580 of the donors. Because some donors lacked HLA typing at each locus, the association tests relied only on the typed subset. Assigning TCR associations to individual alleles was difficult when HLA alleles, especially DR and DQ, strongly co-occurred. A further reported finding was that TCR beta sequences accurately predicted the HLA-A and HLA-B alleles for most subjects in the first cohort. In a later analysis, several top co-occurrence clusters were reported to appear linked to parvovirus B19, influenza, CMV and Epstein-Barr virus. In an earlier analysis of about 550 of the donors, most TCR beta V segments were observed in productive rearrangements about 87% or about 30% of the time, broadly matching IMGT annotations. In both the original and validation cohorts, the classifier was reported to diagnose cytomegalovirus status with high specificity and sensitivity. Compared with the approximately 720-donor mean, donors in an Asian-associated ancestry cluster had fewer N-insertions in productive TCRs, according to a later genetic analysis. In a later genetic analysis, a missense DCLRE1C variant was associated with V-gene and J-gene trimming of TCR beta chains, and the association was replicated in an independent cohort. In this cohort, only TCR beta chains were sequenced, and detectable features were limited by the absence of alpha or paired-chain data. Most TCR sequences were seen in very few donors, while some public TCRs were found in many individuals. CMV serostatus was the only immune exposure information available for the cohort. The sequencing pipeline was judged likely to have produced a cluster of highly shared sequence variants as a technical artifact. According to a later analysis, TCR association rates differed among HLA loci, with DRB1 alleles showing the most associated TCRs and HLA-C alleles showing the fewest. The 87-base-pair reads could not distinguish some IMGT-functional V segments, including TRBV6-2 and TRBV6-3, so those segments were excluded. In a later analysis, HLA-associated TCR beta chains showed more clonal expansion and lower generation probabilities than non-associated chains that were equally common.

Notes on this clone: Its antigen target is currently unknown. No per-base quality is available; no much larger clone lies one base away.

Preparation of the library involved the immunoSEQ multiplex PCR assay. The multiplex PCR relied on a mix of 60 forward primers for TCR Vbeta segments and 13 reverse primers for TCR Jbeta segments. The CDR3 region of rearranged TCR beta genes was amplified from genomic DNA with a multiplex PCR assay. On the Illumina HiSeq System, the amplified TCR beta libraries were sequenced as 87-base-pair reads. Processing in the source paper ran as follows. A later analysis tallied about 77 million unique TCR beta chains across the 700 or so repertoires, and about 10 million of those chains were shared by two or more donors. A nearest-neighbor algorithm error-corrected the raw reads and collapsed the reads into unique sequences, merging closely related sequences to remove PCR and sequencing errors. Alignment of CDR3 sequences to IMGT reference sequences was used to assign V, D and J gene segments. For a sequence to be retained, at least a six-nucleotide match to both a V gene segment and a J gene segment was required. Rearrangements were called productive when the CDR3 lacked stop codons and stayed in frame with V and J; all others were non-productive. Following IMGT convention, CDR3 was defined as the stretch from the second conserved V-encoded cysteine to the conserved J-encoded phenylalanine. The earlier analysis of about 530 of the donors excluded any sequence lacking an unambiguous match to a single V gene segment. An earlier analysis of several hundred of the donors classified V segments as functional when productive rearrangements were above 56.7% and as segregating when the standard deviation between donors was above 5%. A statistical classification framework was built to diagnose cytomegalovirus status from the catalog of TCR beta chain sequences. In a later analysis, TCR nucleotide sequences were compared against IMGT/GENE-DB human TR gene sequences so that V and J genes could be assigned. Using the TCRdist pipeline, a later analysis assigned CDR3 sequences along with most-parsimonious VDJ recombination scenarios. In a later analysis, every TCR beta chain was defined by the combination of its CDR3 amino acid sequence and its V-gene family, and reads without a unique V-gene family were dropped. A later analysis removed roughly 590 highly shared, low-generation-probability nucleotide sequences to deal with suspected cross-contamination and a sequencing artifact. A later analysis calculated a clonal expansion index for each public chain from normalized within-repertoire ranks of inferred template counts. Generation probabilities in a later analysis came from a VDJ recombination model fitted to out-of-frame rearrangements, and those results were checked against IGoR. Hypergeometric tests were used in a later analysis to score TCR-TCR, TCR-HLA and TCR-CMV co-occurrence, with a repertoire-size bias correction applied to the TCR pairs. False discovery rates were estimated in a later analysis by permuting HLA or CMV assignments 20 times. A later analysis grouped co-occurring TCRs with DBSCAN, adding TCRdist sequence similarity when clustering within HLA-allele-positive subsets. For co-occurrence clustering, repertoires with fewer than 30,000 or more than 120,000 public chains were excluded, along with four to six repertoires with anomalous nucleotide sharing. Sourced from immuneACCESS, this table was stored by TCRdb with only in-frame sequences that have V and J called. A share of the clones is absent; for the studies checked, an unresolved V gene accounts for under half, and the remainder has no known explanation. V and J calls and clone size come straight from that table; D and trimming were deduced from the DNA. This sample has more than 95,000 clones in its table, and approximately 80% of those were observed once. About 1.8% of the sample belongs to the ten largest clones.

The cohort consisted of fewer than 700 healthy bone marrow donors. Cohort members were all nominally healthy when sampled, although unrecorded immune exposures were likely present. The donor was CMV seronegative and was included in the group of over 300 seronegative cohort members. Each donor provided a peripheral blood sample, and peripheral blood mononuclear cells were used for TCR beta sequencing. The Qiagen DNeasy Blood Extraction Kit was used to extract genomic DNA from the blood cell samples. The CDR3 covers 13 residues, taking in both the cysteine and the phenylalanine. Only the CDR3 part of the read is kept: 39 bases, read in frame from the first base. Deletion took 4 bases off V and 0 bases off J, with a span of 5 bases between the germline ends. The germline V gene (reference sequence) specifies SGHNT as CDR1 and YYREEE as CDR2.

Recombination joined TRBV5-4 with TRBJ1-3; the D gene is not confidently resolved. Material for sequencing was PBMCs. The TCR originated in a man in his late teens or twenties in good health and CMV-seronegative. Read as DNA, the sequence is TGTGCCAGCAGCCTTATCTCTGGAAACACCATATATTTT. Translated, this is CASSLISGNTIYF.